This T cell receptor beta chain is drawn from a study of technical replicates of blood from a handful of donors. Using immunoSEQ multiplex PCR, the repertoire was profiled, and TCRdb retains in-frame clones only, with some absent. The sample holds tens of thousands of clones, 85% to 95% seen once. The TCR sequence derives from a human donor in good health. Sample: T cells isolated from PBMCs.

As DNA, the CDR3 is TGCGCCAGCAAGAAAGAGGGACAGGCTAACTATGGCTACACCTTC. Translated, it gives CASKKEGQANYGYTF. The chain uses TRBV10-2 and TRBJ1-2, with 8 bases matching TRBD1. The germline V gene encodes CDR1 WSHSY and CDR2 SAAADI. The CDR3 contains 15 residues. V lost 7 bases to trimming and J lost 0 bases; unmatched junction nucleotides: 7.